This T cell receptor (beta chain) stems from a study of blood T cell repertoires in COVID-19. Study in general: The United States, Italy and Spain were the sources of the acute and convalescent COVID-19 samples. In each case, the material was cDNA or gDNA derived from T cells, B-cell-depleted T cells, or PBMCs.

From germline, CDR1 is SGDLS and CDR2 YYNGEE. V trimming: 0 bases; J trimming: 4 bases; junction bases outside the gene matches: 6. The CDR3 length is 15 residues. Authors' processing steps: How many nucleated cells were present was estimated from reference gene primer amplification. Clones were read by immunoSEQ multiplex PCR, and TCRdb kept only the in-frame ones, dropping some. V, J and clone size were drawn from that table, and D and trimming were deduced from the DNA. The sample carries about 100,000 clones, 85% to 90% recorded once. Sequencing used peripheral blood. This chain joins TRBV9 and TRBJ2-5; 7 nucleotides agree with TRBD2. This TCR was sampled from a human donor in a cohort sampled during active COVID-19. In DNA, the CDR3 is TGTGCCAGCAGCGTAGCGGCGGGAGAGGGAGAGACCCAGTACTTC. Encoded protein: CASSVAAGEGETQYF. The full variable domain, its missing parts supplied by reference TRBV9 and TRBJ2-5, is DSGVTQTPKHLITATGQRVTLRCSPRSGDLSVYWYQQSLDQGLQFLIQYYNGEERAKGNILERFSAQQFPDLHSELNLSSLELGDSALYFCASSVAAGEGETQYFGPGTRLLVL.